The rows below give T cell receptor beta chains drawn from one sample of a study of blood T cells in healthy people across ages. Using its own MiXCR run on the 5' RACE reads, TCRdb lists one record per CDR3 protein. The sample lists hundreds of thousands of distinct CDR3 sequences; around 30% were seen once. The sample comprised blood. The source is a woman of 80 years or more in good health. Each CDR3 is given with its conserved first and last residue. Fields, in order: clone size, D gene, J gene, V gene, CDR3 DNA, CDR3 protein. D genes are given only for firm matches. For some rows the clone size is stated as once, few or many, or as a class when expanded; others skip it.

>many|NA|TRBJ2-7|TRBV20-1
TGCAGTGCCCCAAGATTGAGGCCCTCCTACGAGCAGTACTTC
CSAPRLRPSYEQYF
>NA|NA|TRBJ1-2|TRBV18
TGTGCCAGCTCACCTTCGAGTACAGATAACTATGGCTACACCTTC
CASSPSSTDNYGYTF
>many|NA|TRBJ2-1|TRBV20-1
TGCAGTGCCCCTGAGAAGGGCTCCTACAATGAGCAGTTCTTC
CSAPEKGSYNEQFF
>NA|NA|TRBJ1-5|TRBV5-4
TGTGCCAGCAGCTTGCCCGATCAGCCCCAGCATTTT
CASSLPDQPQHF
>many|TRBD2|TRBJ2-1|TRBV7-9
TGTGCCAGCAGCTTAGTCGCGGGGGGCGACAATGAGCAGTTCTTC
CASSLVAGGDNEQFF
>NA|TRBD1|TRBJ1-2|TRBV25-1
TGTGCCGGCAGTGGACCGGGACAGAGCTATGGCTACACCTTC
CAGSGPGQSYGYTF
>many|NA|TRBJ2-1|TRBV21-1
TGTGCCAGCAGCAAATCAGGACGGGGGGGCCTGGAAAGCTCCTACAATGAGCAGTTCTTC
CASSKSGRGGLESSYNEQFF
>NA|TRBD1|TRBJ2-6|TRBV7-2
TGTGCCAGCAGCCGGATACGCACGACAGGGGCCGGGGCCAACGTCCTGACTTTC
CASSRIRTTGAGANVLTF
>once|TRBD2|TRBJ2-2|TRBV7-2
TGTGCCAGCAGCCTGACTAGCGGGGGGTACACCGGGGAGCTGTTGTTT
CASSLTSGGYTGELLF
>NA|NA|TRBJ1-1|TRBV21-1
TGTGCCAGCAGCAAACCAAACCCGCCGGGACAGGGGCTGAACACTGAAGCTTTCTTT
CASSKPNPPGQGLNTEAFF
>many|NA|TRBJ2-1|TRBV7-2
TGTGCCAGCAGTGGGGGGCGGGGCCGGTACAATGAGCAGTTCTTC
CASSGGRGRYNEQFF
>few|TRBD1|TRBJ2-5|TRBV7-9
TGTGCCAGCAGCTTTCTGGACAGGCCTTACAATGAGCAGTACTTC
CASSFLDRPYNEQYF
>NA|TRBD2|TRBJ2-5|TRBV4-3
TGCGCCAGCAGCGAGTACTCCGGGACTAGTGACTTCATTGAGCAGTACTTC
CASSEYSGTSDFIEQYF
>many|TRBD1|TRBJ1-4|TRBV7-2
TGTGCCAGCAGCGTAGCCAGGGGGCAGAATAATGAAAAACTGTTTTTT
CASSVARGQNNEKLFF
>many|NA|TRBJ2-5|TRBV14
TGTGCCAGCAGCCAAGGGTTTCGGCAAATCCAAGAGACCCAGTACTTC
CASSQGFRQIQETQYF
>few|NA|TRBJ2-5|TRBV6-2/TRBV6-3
TGTGCCAGCAGTTACTCGAGGGGCGGGGAAATGTGGGAGACCCAGTACTTC
CASSYSRGGEMWETQYF
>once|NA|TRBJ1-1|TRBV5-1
TGCGCCAGCAGCCCTCGGGGGGGGCTGAAAACTGAAGCTTTCTTT
CASSPRGGLKTEAFF
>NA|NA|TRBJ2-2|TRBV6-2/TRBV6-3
TGTGCCGGCAGTCCCCCAAGAGGCACCTTTAACACCGGGGAGCTGTTTTTT
CAGSPPRGTFNTGELFF
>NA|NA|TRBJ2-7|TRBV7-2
TGTGCCAGCAGCCCCCGGGACATCTACAATGAGCAGTACTTC
CASSPRDIYNEQYF
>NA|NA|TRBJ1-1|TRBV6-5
TGTGCCAGCAGTTACAATGGGGGAGTAGTCGGCACTGAAGCTTTCTTT
CASSYNGGVVGTEAFF
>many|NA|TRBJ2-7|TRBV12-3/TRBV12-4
TGTGCCAGCAGTTTACGGAGCCCCTACGAGCAGTACTTC
CASSLRSPYEQYF
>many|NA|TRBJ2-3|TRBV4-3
TGCGCCAGCAGCCAGTTAAGTTCCTCGGACAGCACAGATACGCAGTATTTT
CASSQLSSSDSTDTQYF
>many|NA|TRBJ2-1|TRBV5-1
TGCGCCAGCAGCATCAAGAATGAGCAGTTCTTC
CASSIKNEQFF
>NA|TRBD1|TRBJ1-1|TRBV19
TGTGCCAGTAGTTGGGGACAGAATCCCCTGGGGGCTTTCTTT
CASSWGQNPLGAFF
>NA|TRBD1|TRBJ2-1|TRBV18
TGTGCCGGCTCACCCGGACAGGGGGGGCTCAATGAGCAGTTCTTC
CAGSPGQGGLNEQFF
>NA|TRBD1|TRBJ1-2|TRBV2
TGTGCCTGCAGTAGGTCTGGGACAGGGGTACCAAGGGCTGGCTACACCTTC
CACSRSGTGVPRAGYTF
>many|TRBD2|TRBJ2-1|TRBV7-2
TGTGCCAGCAGCAGAAGGGCTAGCGGGGGGTCCTCCTACAATGAGCAGTTCTTC
CASSRRASGGSSYNEQFF
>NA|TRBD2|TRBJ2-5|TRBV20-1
TGCAGTGCTAGAAATATCCGGGGGGACCAAGAGACCCAGTACTTC
CSARNIRGDQETQYF
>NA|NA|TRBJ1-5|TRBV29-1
TGCAGCGTTGAAGATCCCGGTCAGCCCCAGCATTTT
CSVEDPGQPQHF
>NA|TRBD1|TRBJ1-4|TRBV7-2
TGTGCCAGCAGCTCCTCTATGACAGGTCGAGGGGGCTATGAAAAACTGTTTTTT
CASSSSMTGRGGYEKLFF
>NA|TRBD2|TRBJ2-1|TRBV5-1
TGCGCCAGCAGCATAGAACTAGCGAAGTCCTACAATGAGCAGTTCTTC
CASSIELAKSYNEQFF
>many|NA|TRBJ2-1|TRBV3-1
TGTGCCAGCAGCCGCAGGGAGAGCTCCTACAATGAGCAGTTCTTC
CASSRRESSYNEQFF
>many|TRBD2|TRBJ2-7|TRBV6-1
TGTGCCAGCAGGACTAGCCTAAGCGACGAGCAGTACTTC
CASRTSLSDEQYF